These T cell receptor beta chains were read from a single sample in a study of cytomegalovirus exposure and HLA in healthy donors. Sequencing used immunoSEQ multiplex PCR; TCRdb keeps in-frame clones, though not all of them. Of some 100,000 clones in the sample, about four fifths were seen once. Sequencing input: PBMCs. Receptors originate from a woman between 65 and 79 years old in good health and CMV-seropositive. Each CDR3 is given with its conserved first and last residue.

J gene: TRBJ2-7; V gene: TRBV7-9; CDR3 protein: CASSLRDSYEQYF
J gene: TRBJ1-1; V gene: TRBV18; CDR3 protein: CASSPYPDRGVNTEAFF
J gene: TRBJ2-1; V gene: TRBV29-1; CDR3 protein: CSVQSLVAKGEQFF
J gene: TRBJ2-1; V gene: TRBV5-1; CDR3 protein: CASSFGQIDNEQFF
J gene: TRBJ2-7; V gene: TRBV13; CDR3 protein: CASSALTSVQYF
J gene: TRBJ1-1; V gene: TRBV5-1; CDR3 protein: CASSRGGTEAFF
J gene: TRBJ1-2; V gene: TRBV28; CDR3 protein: CASSLRVQSGYTF
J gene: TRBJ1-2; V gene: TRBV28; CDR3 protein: CASSTGTGGYSFGYTF
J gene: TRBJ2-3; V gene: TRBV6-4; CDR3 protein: CASSQRGGTDTQYF
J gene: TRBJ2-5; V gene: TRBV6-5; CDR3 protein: CASGKYRALRETQYF
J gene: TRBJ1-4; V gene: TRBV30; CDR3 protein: CAWNAGQGEKLFF
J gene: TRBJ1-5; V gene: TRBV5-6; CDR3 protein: CASSSFSTINQPQHF
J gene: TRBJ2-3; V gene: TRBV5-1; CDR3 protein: CASSREGDTQYF
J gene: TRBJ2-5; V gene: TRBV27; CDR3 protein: CASSKYFRDLEETQYF
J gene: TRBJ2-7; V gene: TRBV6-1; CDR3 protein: CASIKLPSAYEQYF
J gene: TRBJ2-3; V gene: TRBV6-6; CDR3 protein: CASSLDRETDTQYF
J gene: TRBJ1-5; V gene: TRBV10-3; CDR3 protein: CAISGRTGANQPQHF
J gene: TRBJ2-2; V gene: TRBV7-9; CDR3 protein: CASSSETSLNTGELFF
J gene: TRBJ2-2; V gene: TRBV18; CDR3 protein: CASSPEAGGPAGELFF
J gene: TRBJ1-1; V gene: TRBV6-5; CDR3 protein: CASSQGWTEAFF
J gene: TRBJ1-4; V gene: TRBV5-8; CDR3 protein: CASSSPGDSIEKLFF
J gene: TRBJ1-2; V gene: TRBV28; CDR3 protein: CASSYRGAGYTF
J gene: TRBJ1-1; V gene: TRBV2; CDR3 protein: CASRPYRGLMTEAFF
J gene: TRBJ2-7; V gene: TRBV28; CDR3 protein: CASSQHRGAWEQYF
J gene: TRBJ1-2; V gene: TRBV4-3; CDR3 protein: CASSQEQGQRGYYGYTF
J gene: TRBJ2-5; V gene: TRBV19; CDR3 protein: CASSILADKQETQYF
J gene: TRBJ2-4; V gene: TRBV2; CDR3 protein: CASSYQDENIQYF
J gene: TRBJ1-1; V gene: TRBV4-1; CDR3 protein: CASSQDPGKAYTEAFF
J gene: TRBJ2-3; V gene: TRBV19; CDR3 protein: CASSIGDRRTDTQYF
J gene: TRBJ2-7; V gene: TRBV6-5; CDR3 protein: CASSYSGDTLNYEQYF
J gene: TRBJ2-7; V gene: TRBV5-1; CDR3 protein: CASSLGQGPPSYEQYF
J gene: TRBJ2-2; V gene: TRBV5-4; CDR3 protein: CASSGGQANTGELFF
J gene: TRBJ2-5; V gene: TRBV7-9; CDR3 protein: CASSLNVGGTQETQYF